A single sample is the source of the 30 T cell receptor beta chains below, sequenced in a study of T-cell reconstitution after alpha-beta-depleted transplantation in children. The TCRbeta library was prepared with unique molecular identifiers. MiXCR, applied by TCRdb to the PCR reads, yields one record per CDR3 protein. The sample has approximately 520,000 distinct CDR3 sequences; around a third are singletons. Sequencing used PBMCs from the stem cell graft donor, obtained from the stem cell graft. The source is a human donor who donated a stem cell graft to a child with aplastic anemia.

This clonotype turned up a few times. The rearrangement uses TRBV12-3 or TRBV12-4 and TRBJ1-5; no reliable D call. The CDR3 has 13 amino acids. V was clipped by 5 bases and J by 3 bases, with 8 bases between them. CDR3 in DNA: TGTGCCAGCAGTCTAAGGGACAATCAGCCCCAGCATTTT. Translated, it gives CASSLRDNQPQHF.

The chain combines TRBV30 with TRBJ1-2, with 8 bases fitting TRBD1. In germline, CDR1 is GTSNPN, CDR2 SVGIG (reference sequence). The CDR3 covers 20 residues. V shed 6 bases and J 3 bases; nucleotides not matched to a gene: 27. The CDR3 bases are TGTGCCTGCACCCACCTACACTTCATTCGGACAGGGAGAGGGGACTATGGCTACACCTTC. Protein: CACTHLHFIRTGRGDYGYTF. Full variable domain (rest looked up from reference TRBV30 and TRBJ1-2): SQTIHQWPATLVQPVGSPLSLECTVEGTSNPNLYWYRQAAGRGLQLLFYSVGIGQISSEVPQNLSASRPQDRQFILSSKKLLLSDSGFYLCACTHLHFIRTGRGDYGYTFGSGTRLTVV.

V is TRBV6-5 and J is TRBJ1-2, with 9 bases that match TRBD1. There are 16 residues in the CDR3. V trimming: 4 bases; J trimming: 6 bases; junction bases outside the gene matches: 12. Germline V gives CDR1 MNHEY, CDR2 SVGAGI. The CDR3 sequence: CASSLTSTGGLNGYTF. CDR3 DNA: TGTGCCAGCAGTTTGACCTCGACAGGGGGGCTTAATGGCTACACCTTC.

This clonotype occurred a few times. The chain recombines TRBV19 with TRBJ2-6, with D possibly being TRBD1 (5 bases). V lost 2 bases and J lost 2, with 7 bases in between. Germline assignment: CDR1 LNHDA and CDR2 SQIVND (reference sequence). The CDR3 is 15 amino acids. The CDR3 DNA is TGTGCCAGTAGTATACAGGACACTGGGGCCAACGTCCTGACTTTC. It translates to CASSIQDTGANVLTF.

This clonotype was seen a few times. This chain links TRBV6-5 with TRBJ2-5, with a weak D call TRBD2 (6 bases). The CDR3 totals 17 residues. Germline CDR1 and CDR2: MNHEY and SVGAGI. V shed 5 bases and J shed 5 bases, with 24 bases lying between them. The CDR3 spells CASSNLPVSGGGETQYF. The DNA for the CDR3 is TGTGCCAGCAGTAACCTTCCGGTTAGCGGAGGCGGGGAGACCCAGTACTTC.

There are a few counts of this clonotype. V is TRBV10-3 and J is TRBJ2-5; no definite D call. Trimming shortened V by 6 bases and J by 2 bases, and 7 bases separated the two germline ends. Germline V gene sequence: CDR1 ENHRY, CDR2 SYGVKD. The length of the CDR3 is 12 residues. CDR3 region: CAIRDAQETQYF. DNA of the CDR3: TGTGCCATCAGGGACGCTCAAGAGACCCAGTACTTC.

The chain uses TRBV18 and TRBJ2-5; 8 bases agree with TRBD1. This CDR3 has 17 residues. Germline CDR1 is KGHSH and CDR2 is LQKENI. The V and J ends lost 2 bases and 0 bases, in that order; junction bases with no gene match: 8. CDR3 sequence: CASSPVGTGSHQETQYF. CDR3 nucleotide sequence: TGTGCCAGCTCACCAGTGGGGACAGGCTCCCACCAAGAGACCCAGTACTTC.

This clonotype has more than one count but fewer than ten. The chain links TRBV14 to TRBJ2-7; no clear D. This CDR3 region has 12 residues. Germline V gene lookup returns CDR1 SGHDN and CDR2 FVKESK. V lost 3 bases and J 6 bases, leaving 9 bases between the germline ends. CDR3: CASSQDHGEQYF. The CDR3, as DNA: TGTGCCAGCAGCCAGGATCATGGCGAGCAGTACTTC.

This clonotype was counted between two and nine times. The gene calls are TRBV15 and TRBJ2-1; tentatively, D is TRBD2 (6 bases). The length of the CDR3 is 13 residues. Trimming took 8 bases from V and 7 from J, leaving 15 bases between them. Germline V CDR1 and CDR2: LNHNV, YYDKDF (reference sequence). This CDR3 reads CATSGTLLNEQFF. DNA for the CDR3: TGTGCCACCTCGGGGACTCTCTTAAATGAGCAGTTCTTC.

This clonotype has more than one count but fewer than ten. The CDR3 DNA is TGCAGTGCGCGGAAGTCGGGGGGAGCTCAGGCTGACTATGGCTACACCTTC. Protein: CSARKSGGAQADYGYTF. The chain carries TRBV20-1 and TRBJ1-2, with D possibly TRBD1 on 5 matching bases. The CDR3 length is 17 residues. Trimming removed 6 bases from V and 3 bases from J, with 26 bases in between. CDR1 DFQATT and CDR2 SNEGSKA come from the germline V gene (reference sequence).

This clonotype came up a few times. V usage is TRBV9 and J usage is TRBJ2-2, with 12 nucleotides matching TRBD2. Losses at the gene ends were 6 bases for V and 5 bases for J; bases not matched to a gene: 14. CDR1 is SGDLS, CDR2 YYNGEE, per germline. This CDR3 has 18 residues. CDR3: CASTPGLQTSGRTGELFF. Written as DNA, the CDR3 is TGTGCCAGCACTCCTGGGCTCCAGACTAGCGGGAGAACCGGGGAGCTGTTTTTT.

This clonotype appeared a few times. The V call is TRBV30, the J call TRBJ1-2, with unresolved D. From germline, CDR1 is GTSNPN and CDR2 SVGIG (reference sequence). Trimming removed 4 bases at V and 4 bases at J, with 19 bases between. The CDR3 length is 15 residues. CDR3 in amino acids: CAWIWGPPGSYGYTF. The CDR3 DNA reads TGTGCCTGGATTTGGGGTCCTCCGGGGAGCTATGGCTACACCTTC.

In this sample, this clonotype turned up a few times. The gene calls are TRBV6-2 or TRBV6-3 and TRBJ2-7, with unresolved D. Germline CDR1 MNHEY, CDR2 SVGEGT. The CDR3 length is 13 residues. V shed 8 bases and J shed 3 bases, with 14 bases lying between them. CDR3 nucleotide sequence: TGTGCCAGCTCGAAAAGGTCAATCTACGAGCAGTACTTC. This sequence encodes CASSKRSIYEQYF.

DNA for the CDR3: TGTGCCAGCAGCCCTAGCCGACAGGGGGCAAGGGTCGGGCAGTACTTC. It specifies CASSPSRQGARVGQYF. This chain links TRBV7-2 with TRBJ2-7; TRBD1 matches 10 bases. Germline values: CDR1 SGHTA, CDR2 FQGNSA. This CDR3 comprises 16 residues. Losses at the gene ends were 5 bases for V and 9 bases for J; bases not matched to a gene: 16.

The V call is TRBV25-1, the J call TRBJ1-5; D not resolved. The V and J ends lost 3 bases and 3 bases respectively, with 15 bases between them. This CDR3 contains 16 residues. Germline loops: CDR1 MGHDK, CDR2 SYGVNS. In nucleotides, the CDR3 is TGTGCCAGCAGTGAGGCAGGATTGGGCTACAATCAGCCCCAGCATTTT. This sequence encodes CASSEAGLGYNQPQHF.

This chain links TRBV6-1 with TRBJ2-1, with TRBD2 identical over 9 bases. The CDR3 spans 16 residues. Germline V gene data show CDR1 as MNHNS and CDR2 as SASEGT. The V segment lost 6 bases and the J segment 2 bases; nucleotides outside the gene matches: 8. The CDR3 sequence is CASSPESGRTYNEQFF. The CDR3 region has the DNA TGTGCCAGCAGCCCCGAAAGCGGGAGGACCTACAATGAGCAGTTCTTC.

J is TRBJ2-3 and V is TRBV18, with a weak D call TRBD1 (6 bases). CDR3 length: 16 amino acids. Trimming removed 1 base at V and 3 bases at J, with 14 bases between. The germline V gene encodes CDR1 KGHSH and CDR2 LQKENI. The CDR3 spells CASSPQQGIVTDTQYF. CDR3 DNA sequence: TGTGCCAGCTCACCACAACAGGGAATTGTGACAGATACGCAGTATTTT.

The rearrangement uses TRBV7-2 and TRBJ1-6; 9 nucleotides agree with TRBD1. V was clipped by 5 bases and J by 8 bases; unmatched bases: 10. This CDR3 has 16 residues. Germline V lookup: CDR1 SGHTA, CDR2 FQGNSA. CDR3 nucleotide sequence: TGTGCCAGCAGCACAAGGACAGGGGTGGGGGATTCACCCCTCCACTTT. Translation: CASSTRTGVGDSPLHF.

This clonotype turned up a few times. The chain employs TRBV6-5 and TRBJ2-2; 8 nucleotides agree with TRBD2. Germline lookup yields CDR1 MNHEY and CDR2 SVGAGI. The CDR3 loop spans 16 amino acids. V gave up 7 bases and J gave up 6 bases; unmatched junction bases: 13. The CDR3 DNA reads TGTGCCAGCACTTATTACGGAGCGGGAGTCTCCGGGGAGCTGTTTTTT. Translating it yields CASTYYGAGVSGELFF.

The V and J genes are TRBV20-1 and TRBJ1-5; D possibly corresponds to TRBD1 (6 bases). The V gene lost 0 bases and the J gene lost 7 bases, with 16 bases spanning the gap. The CDR3 sequence is 15 residues long. Germline CDR1 and CDR2: DFQATT and SNEGSKA (reference sequence). The CDR3 sequence: CSARESRGGRQPQHF. The CDR3 DNA is TGCAGTGCTAGAGAGTCCAGGGGAGGTCGGCAGCCCCAGCATTTT.

The rearrangement joins TRBV6-2 or TRBV6-3 to TRBJ2-2; TRBD1 might be the D (6 bases). Germline CDR1 reads MNHEY; CDR2 reads SVGEGT. CDR3 length: 14 amino acids. V was shortened by 6 bases and J by 9 bases, with 17 bases between the two germline ends. CDR3 DNA sequence: TGTGCCAGCAGGAAACCGGGACAACTATGGGAGCTGTTTTTT. Protein: CASRKPGQLWELFF.

The chain carries TRBV9 and TRBJ2-1; the match to TRBD2 covers 16 bases. Germline V CDR1 and CDR2: SGDLS, YYNGEE. J was trimmed by 7 bases and V by 4 bases; bases with no gene match: 14. The CDR3 loop spans 19 amino acids. CDR3 coding DNA: TGTGCCAGCAGCCCGGGGACTAGCGGGAGGGCCGCCGAAAGAAATGAGCAGTTCTTC. This translates into CASSPGTSGRAAERNEQFF. Based on the CDR3 plus reference TRBV9 and TRBJ2-1, the full variable domain is DSGVTQTPKHLITATGQRVTLRCSPRSGDLSVYWYQQSLDQGLQFLIQYYNGEERAKGNILERFSAQQFPDLHSELNLSSLELGDSALYFCASSPGTSGRAAERNEQFFGPGTRLTVL.

In its sample, this clonotype was seen a few times. CDR3 loop: CASSRTSGRNHEQYF. CDR3 in DNA: TGTGCCAGTAGTAGGACTAGCGGGAGAAATCACGAGCAGTACTTC. V and J are TRBV19 and TRBJ2-7; 13 bases are a match to TRBD2. The CDR3 spans 15 residues. Trimming removed 4 bases from V and 5 bases from J; junction bases left unmatched: 5. CDR1 and CDR2 (germline): LNHDA, SQIVND (reference sequence).

The sample holds a few counts of this clonotype. V and J are TRBV28 and TRBJ2-2; weak D call: TRBD2 (5 bases). The germline gives CDR1 MDHEN, CDR2 SYDVKM. The germline V and J ends were trimmed by 6 bases and 6 bases, with 5 bases remaining between them. The CDR3 loop spans 11 amino acids. Here the CDR3 reads CASREAGELFF. The CDR3 DNA is TGTGCCAGCAGGGAGGCCGGGGAGCTGTTTTTT.

J is TRBJ1-3 and V is TRBV6-1; D gene uncertain. The CDR3 runs to 12 residues. Per the germline V gene, CDR1 is MNHNS and CDR2 is SASEGT. V was shortened by 10 bases and J by 3 bases, with 10 bases between the two germline ends. CDR3 nucleotide sequence: TGTGCCACCGCGCAGCGTGGAAACACCATATATTTT. Protein product: CATAQRGNTIYF.

The chain combines TRBV28 with TRBJ2-5; a weak D match, TRBD2 (5 bases). The CDR3 has 14 amino acids. The V end lost 5 bases, the J end lost 7 bases, and 17 bases lay between the germline ends. Germline lookup yields CDR1 MDHEN and CDR2 SYDVKM. As DNA, the CDR3 is TGTGCCAGCAGTCCCGGACTTAAACGGAGGACCCAGTACTTC. It yields the protein CASSPGLKRRTQYF.

The sample holds many counts of this clonotype. This rearrangement joins TRBV7-2 to TRBJ2-7, with 11 bases that match TRBD1. Trimming cost V 4 bases and J 4 bases; bases outside gene matches: 6. CDR1 and CDR2 from the germline V gene are SGHTA and FQGNSA. The CDR3 totals 15 residues. For the CDR3, the DNA is TGTGCCAGCAGCTCACGGACAGGGGGCGCGTACGAGCAGTACTTC. Amino acids: CASSSRTGGAYEQYF. Combining the CDR3 with reference TRBV7-2 and TRBJ2-7 gives the whole variable domain GAGVSQSPSNKVTEKGKDVELRCDPISGHTALYWYRQSLGQGLEFLIYFQGNSAPDKSGLPSDRFSAERTGGSVSTLTIQRTQQEDSAVYLCASSSRTGGAYEQYFGPGTRLTVT.

This clonotype was picked up one time. The chain couples TRBV12-3 or TRBV12-4 to TRBJ2-3; 14 bases line up with TRBD2. The CDR3 extends over 16 amino acids. The V and J ends lost 4 bases and 5 bases, in that order; junction bases with no gene match: 5. The CDR3 sequence: CASSSGLAGGKDTQYF. As DNA, the CDR3 is TGTGCCAGCAGTTCCGGACTAGCGGGAGGAAAAGATACGCAGTATTTT.

The CDR3: CASRPGGESYNEQFF. The CDR3 DNA reads as TGCGCCAGCAGGCCCGGTGGCGAGAGCTACAATGAGCAGTTCTTC. The rearrangement joins TRBV5-1 to TRBJ2-1; D unresolved. Germline V gene data show CDR1 as SGHRS and CDR2 as YFSETQ. This CDR3 comprises 15 residues. V was trimmed by 5 bases and J by 3 bases, leaving 15 bases between them. Full variable domain (remainder filled in from reference TRBV5-1 and TRBJ2-1): KAGVTQTPRYLIKTRGQQVTLSCSPISGHRSVSWYQQTPGQGLQFLFEYFSETQRNKGNFPGRFSGRQFSNSRSEMNVSTLELGDSALYLCASRPGGESYNEQFFGPGTRLTVL.

The chain has TRBV7-6 and TRBJ2-1; no clear D gene. V was trimmed by 4 bases and J by 6 bases, leaving 19 bases between them. Germline lookup yields CDR1 SGHVS and CDR2 FNYEAQ. CDR3 length: 16 residues. The CDR3 nucleotides are TGTGCCAGCAGCTCCACCCTGGTGGGCTGGGGCAATGAGCAGTTCTTC. Translating gives CASSSTLVGWGNEQFF.